This entry features one TCR beta chain sequence. Antigen specificity is unknown. Documented time point: patch test 1, 2 weeks after DPC sensitization. Stated treatment: therapeutic diphenylcyclopropenone sensitization with weekly scalp DPC. Suited to DPC and affected by alopecia, the donors ranged from 18 to 70 years old. This specimen belongs to a study of human T cells and chemical hapten exposure. Across the whole study: An area of 2 cm by about 2.2 cm on upper inner arm skin received 2% DPC for sensitization. Enrolled patients were predominantly female and had alopecia areata, totalis or universalis. General observations from the study: Patch test score was positively correlated with the counts of PT1 expanded TCRs.

From germline, CDR1 is MNHNS and CDR2 SASEGT. The CDR3 length is 14 residues. The V end was cut by 1 base, the J end by 6 bases, with 12 bases between. Via MiXCR, TCRdb re-called the RACE reads, giving one row per CDR3 protein. The table has tens of thousands of distinct CDR3 sequences, approximately 9.8% seen once; the top ten hold 3% to 3.5%. The V call is TRBV6-1, the J call TRBJ1-1; no firm D call. This specimen was whole blood, taken in connection with sensitization to the hapten diphenylcyclopropenone (DPC). The TCR originated in a woman in her thirties or forties with alopecia areata. Some clones in this sample may be carry-over from other donors' samples. The DNA for the CDR3 is TGTGCCAGCAGTGAAGGGGCCCCGATCTCTGAAGCTTTCTTT. It translates to CASSEGAPISEAFF.